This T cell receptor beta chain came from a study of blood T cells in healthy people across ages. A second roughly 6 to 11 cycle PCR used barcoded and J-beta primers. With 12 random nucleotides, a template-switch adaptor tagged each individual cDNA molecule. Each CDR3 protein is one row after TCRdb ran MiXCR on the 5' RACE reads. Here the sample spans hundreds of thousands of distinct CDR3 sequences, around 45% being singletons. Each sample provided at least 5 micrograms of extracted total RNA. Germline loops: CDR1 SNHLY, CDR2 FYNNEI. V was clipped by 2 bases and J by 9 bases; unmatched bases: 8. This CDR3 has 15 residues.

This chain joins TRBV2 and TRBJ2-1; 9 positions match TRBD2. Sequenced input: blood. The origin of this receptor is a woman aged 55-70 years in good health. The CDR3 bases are TGTGCCAGCAGTGAACGGAGCGGGAGGTCCAGTGAGCAGTTCTTC. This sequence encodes CASSERSGRSSEQFF.